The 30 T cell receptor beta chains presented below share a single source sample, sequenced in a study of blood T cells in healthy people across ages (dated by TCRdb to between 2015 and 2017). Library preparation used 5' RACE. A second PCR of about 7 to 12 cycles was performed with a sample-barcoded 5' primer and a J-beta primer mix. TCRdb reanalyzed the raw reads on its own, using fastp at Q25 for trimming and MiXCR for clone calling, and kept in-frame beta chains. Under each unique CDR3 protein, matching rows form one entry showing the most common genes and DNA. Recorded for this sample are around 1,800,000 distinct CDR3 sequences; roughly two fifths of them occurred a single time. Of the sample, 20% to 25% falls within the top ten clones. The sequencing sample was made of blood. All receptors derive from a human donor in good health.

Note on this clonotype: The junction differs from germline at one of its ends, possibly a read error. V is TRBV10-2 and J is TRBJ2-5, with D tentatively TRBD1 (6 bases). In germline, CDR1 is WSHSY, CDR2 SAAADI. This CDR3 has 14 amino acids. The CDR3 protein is CASTWTATQETRYF. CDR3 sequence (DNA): TGCGCCAGCACCTGGACAGCCACACAAGAGACCCGGTACTTC.

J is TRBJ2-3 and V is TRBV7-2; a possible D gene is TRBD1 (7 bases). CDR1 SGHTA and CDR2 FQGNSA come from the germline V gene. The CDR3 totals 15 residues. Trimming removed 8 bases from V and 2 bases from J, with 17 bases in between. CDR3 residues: CASRQGGVNTDTQYF. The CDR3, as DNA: TGTGCCAGCCGCCAGGGGGGAGTTAACACAGATACGCAGTATTTT.

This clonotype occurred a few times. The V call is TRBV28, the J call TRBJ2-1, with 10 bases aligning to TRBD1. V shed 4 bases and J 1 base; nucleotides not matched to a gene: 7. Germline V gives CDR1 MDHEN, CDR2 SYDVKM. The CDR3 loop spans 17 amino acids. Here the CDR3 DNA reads TGTGCCAGCAGTTCCGGGACAGGGGATTCTTCCTACAATGAGCAGTTCTTC. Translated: CASSSGTGDSSYNEQFF.

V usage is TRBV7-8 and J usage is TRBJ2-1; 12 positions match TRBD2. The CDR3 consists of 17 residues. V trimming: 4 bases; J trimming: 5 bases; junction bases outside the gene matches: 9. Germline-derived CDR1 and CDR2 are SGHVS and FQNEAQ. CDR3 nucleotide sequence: TGTGCCAGCAGCTCCGGACTAGCGGGGCCAGGCGACAATGAGCAGTTCTTC. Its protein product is CASSSGLAGPGDNEQFF. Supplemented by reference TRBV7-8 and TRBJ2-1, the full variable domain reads GAGVSQSPRYKVAKRGQDVALRCDPISGHVSLFWYQQALGQGPEFLTYFQNEAQLDKSGLPSDRFFAERPEGSVSTLKIQRTQQEDSAVYLCASSSGLAGPGDNEQFFGPGTRLTVL.

For the CDR3, the DNA is TGTGCCAGCAGTGACTTCACCTTACGAGAGCAGTTCTTC. Translating it yields CASSDFTLREQFF. V gene TRBV6-1 combines with J gene TRBJ2-1, with D uncertain. The CDR3 is 13 amino acids. Looked up from germline, CDR1 is MNHNS and CDR2 is SASEGT. V shed 3 bases and J shed 10 bases, with 13 bases lying between them.

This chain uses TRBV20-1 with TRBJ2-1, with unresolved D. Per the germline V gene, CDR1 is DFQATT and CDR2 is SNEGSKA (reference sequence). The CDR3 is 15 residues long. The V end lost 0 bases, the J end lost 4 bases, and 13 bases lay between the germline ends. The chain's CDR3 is CSARDSLTRYNEQFF. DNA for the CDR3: TGCAGTGCTAGAGATTCACTCACTCGGTACAATGAGCAGTTCTTC.

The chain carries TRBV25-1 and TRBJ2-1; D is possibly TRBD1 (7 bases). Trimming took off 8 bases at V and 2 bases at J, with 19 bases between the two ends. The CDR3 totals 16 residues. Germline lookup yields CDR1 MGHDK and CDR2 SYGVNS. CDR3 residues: CASDGEEGAAYNEQFF. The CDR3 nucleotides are TGTGCCAGCGACGGAGAGGAGGGGGCAGCCTACAATGAGCAGTTCTTC.

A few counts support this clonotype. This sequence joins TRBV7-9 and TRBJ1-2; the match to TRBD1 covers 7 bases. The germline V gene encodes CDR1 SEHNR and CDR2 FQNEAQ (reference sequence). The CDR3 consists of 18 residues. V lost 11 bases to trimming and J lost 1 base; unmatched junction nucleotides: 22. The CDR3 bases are TGTGCCGGCGAGGGGGCGAATCAGGCTGTAAAGGATAACTATGGCTACACCTTC. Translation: CAGEGANQAVKDNYGYTF. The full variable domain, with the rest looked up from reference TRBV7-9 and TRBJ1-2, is DTGVSQNPRHKITKRGQNVTFRCDPISEHNRLYWYRQTLGQGPEFLTYFQNEAQLEKSRLLSDRFSAERPKGSFSTLEIQRTEQGDSAMYLCAGEGANQAVKDNYGYTFGSGTRLTVV.

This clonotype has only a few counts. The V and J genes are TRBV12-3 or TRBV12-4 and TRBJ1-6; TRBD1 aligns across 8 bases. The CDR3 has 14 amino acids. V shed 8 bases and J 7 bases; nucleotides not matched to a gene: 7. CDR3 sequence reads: CASGWTGSNSPLHF. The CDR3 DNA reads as TGTGCCAGCGGGTGGACAGGGTCAAATTCACCCCTCCACTTT.

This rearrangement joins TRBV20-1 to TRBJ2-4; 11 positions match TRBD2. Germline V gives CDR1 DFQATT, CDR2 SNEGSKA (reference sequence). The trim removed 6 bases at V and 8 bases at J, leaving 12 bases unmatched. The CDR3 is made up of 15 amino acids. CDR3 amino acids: CSALIRLAGKDIQYF. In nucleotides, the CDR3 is TGCAGTGCCCTCATCCGACTAGCGGGAAAGGACATTCAGTACTTC.

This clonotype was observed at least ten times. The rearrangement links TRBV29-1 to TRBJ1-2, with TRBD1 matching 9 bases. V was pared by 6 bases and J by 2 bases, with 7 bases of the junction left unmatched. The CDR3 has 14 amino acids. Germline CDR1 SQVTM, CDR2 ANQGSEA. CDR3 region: CSVAQGAGNYGYTF. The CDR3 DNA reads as TGCAGCGTCGCACAGGGGGCAGGGAACTATGGCTACACCTTC.

Written as DNA, the CDR3 is TGCAGTGCTAGATTTAACACTGAAGCTTTCTTT. Its protein is CSARFNTEAFF. The genes are TRBV20-1 and TRBJ1-1; no definite D call. Germline CDR1 reads DFQATT; CDR2 reads SNEGSKA (reference sequence). This CDR3 has 11 residues. Between the trimmed V and J ends, which lost 2 bases and 2 bases, there was a span of 3 bases.

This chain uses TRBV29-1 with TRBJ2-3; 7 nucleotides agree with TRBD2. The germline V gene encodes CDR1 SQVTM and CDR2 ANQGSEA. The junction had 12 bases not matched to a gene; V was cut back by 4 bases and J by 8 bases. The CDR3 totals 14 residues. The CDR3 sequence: CSVGREVKGSTQYF. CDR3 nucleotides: TGCAGCGTTGGCCGGGAGGTCAAGGGTTCTACGCAGTATTTT.

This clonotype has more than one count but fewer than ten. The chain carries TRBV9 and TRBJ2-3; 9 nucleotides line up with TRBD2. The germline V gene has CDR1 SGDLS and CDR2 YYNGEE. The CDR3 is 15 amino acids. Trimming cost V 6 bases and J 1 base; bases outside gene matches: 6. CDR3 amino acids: CASNIAGEGTDTQYF. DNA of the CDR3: TGTGCCAGCAACATAGCGGGGGAAGGCACAGATACGCAGTATTTT.

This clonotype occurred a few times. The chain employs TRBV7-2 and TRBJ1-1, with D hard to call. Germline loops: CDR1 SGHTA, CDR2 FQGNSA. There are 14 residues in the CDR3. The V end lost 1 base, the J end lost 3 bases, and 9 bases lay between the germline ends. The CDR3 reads CASSLVGRYTEAFF. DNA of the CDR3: TGTGCCAGCAGCTTAGTAGGCAGGTACACTGAAGCTTTCTTT.

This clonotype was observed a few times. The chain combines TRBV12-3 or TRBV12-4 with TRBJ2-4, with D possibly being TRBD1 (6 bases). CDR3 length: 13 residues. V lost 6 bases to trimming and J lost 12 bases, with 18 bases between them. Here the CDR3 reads CASRFRDTRHQYF. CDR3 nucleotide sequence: TGTGCCAGCAGATTCCGGGACACCCGGCATCAGTACTTC.

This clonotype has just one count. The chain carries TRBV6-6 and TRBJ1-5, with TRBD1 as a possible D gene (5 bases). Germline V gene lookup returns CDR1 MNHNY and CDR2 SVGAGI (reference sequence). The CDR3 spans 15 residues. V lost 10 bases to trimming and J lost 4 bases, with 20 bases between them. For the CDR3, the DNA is TGTGCCACCCCTCTTCGAGGGGCAGGGAATCAGCCCCAGCATTTT. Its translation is CATPLRGAGNQPQHF.

Here the CDR3 DNA reads TGTGCCAGCAGCGTTCAGGTTCGCTCAGTGTCCCTCCACTTT. Its translation: CASSVQVRSVSLHF. V is TRBV7-2 and J is TRBJ1-6; no clear D gene. V lost 5 bases, J lost 14 bases, and 19 bases lay in between. This CDR3 region has 14 residues. CDR1 and CDR2 from the germline V gene are SGHTA and FQGNSA.

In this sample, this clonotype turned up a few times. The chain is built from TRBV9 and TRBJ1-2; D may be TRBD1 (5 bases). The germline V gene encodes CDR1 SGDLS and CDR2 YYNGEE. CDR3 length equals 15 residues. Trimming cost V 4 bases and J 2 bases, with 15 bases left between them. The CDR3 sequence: CASSSGSGLNYGYTF. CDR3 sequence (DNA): TGTGCCAGCAGCTCAGGGTCAGGGCTAAACTATGGCTACACCTTC.

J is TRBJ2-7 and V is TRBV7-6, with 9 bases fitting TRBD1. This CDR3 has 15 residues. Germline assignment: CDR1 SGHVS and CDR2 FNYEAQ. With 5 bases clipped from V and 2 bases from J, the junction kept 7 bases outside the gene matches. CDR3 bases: TGTGCCAGCAGCCGGGACAGGGAAATTACCTACGAGCAGTACTTC. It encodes CASSRDREITYEQYF.

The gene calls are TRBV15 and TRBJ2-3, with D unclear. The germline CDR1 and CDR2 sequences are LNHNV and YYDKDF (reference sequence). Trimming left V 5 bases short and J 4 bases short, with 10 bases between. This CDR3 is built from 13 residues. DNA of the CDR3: TGTGCCACCAGCTCTCTTAACGCAGATACGCAGTATTTT. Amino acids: CATSSLNADTQYF.

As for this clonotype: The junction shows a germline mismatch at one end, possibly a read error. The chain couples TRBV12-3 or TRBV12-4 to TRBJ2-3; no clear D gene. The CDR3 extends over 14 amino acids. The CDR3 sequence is CASSYLGITDAQYF. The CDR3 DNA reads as TGTGCCAGCAGCTACCTCGGCATAACAGATGCGCAGTATTTT.

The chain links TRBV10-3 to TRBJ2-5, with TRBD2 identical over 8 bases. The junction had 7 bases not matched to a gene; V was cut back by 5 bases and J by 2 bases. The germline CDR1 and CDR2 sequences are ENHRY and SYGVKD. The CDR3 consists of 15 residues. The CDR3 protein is CAISRYSGTQETQYF. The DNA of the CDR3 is TGTGCCATCAGTCGGTATAGCGGGACTCAAGAGACCCAGTACTTC.

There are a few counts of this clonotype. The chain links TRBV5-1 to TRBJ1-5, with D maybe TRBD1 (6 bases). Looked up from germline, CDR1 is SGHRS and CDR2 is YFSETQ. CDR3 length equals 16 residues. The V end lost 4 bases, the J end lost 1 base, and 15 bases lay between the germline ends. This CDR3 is CASSPGAGKSNQPQHF. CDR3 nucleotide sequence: TGCGCCAGCAGCCCAGGGGCAGGGAAGAGCAATCAGCCCCAGCATTTT.

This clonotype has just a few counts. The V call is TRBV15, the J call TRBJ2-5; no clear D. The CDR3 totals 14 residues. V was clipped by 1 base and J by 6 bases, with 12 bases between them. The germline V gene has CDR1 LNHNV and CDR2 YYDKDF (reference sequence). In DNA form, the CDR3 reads TGTGCCACCAGCAGAGGGGTTGGGTGGAAGACCCAGTACTTC. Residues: CATSRGVGWKTQYF. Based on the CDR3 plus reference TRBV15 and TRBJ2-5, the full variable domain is DAMVIQNPRYQVTQFGKPVTLSCSQTLNHNVMYWYQQKSSQAPKLLFHYYDKDFNNEADTPDNFQSRRPNTSFCFLDIRSPGLGDTAMYLCATSRGVGWKTQYFGPGTRLLVL.

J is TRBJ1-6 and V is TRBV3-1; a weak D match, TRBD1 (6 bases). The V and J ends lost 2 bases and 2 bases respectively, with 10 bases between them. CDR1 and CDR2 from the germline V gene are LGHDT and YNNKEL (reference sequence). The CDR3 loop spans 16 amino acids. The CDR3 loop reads CASSQTRDTYNSPLHF. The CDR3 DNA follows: TGTGCCAGCAGCCAAACCCGGGACACCTATAATTCACCCCTCCACTTT. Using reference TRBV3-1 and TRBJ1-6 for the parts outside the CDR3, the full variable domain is DTAVSQTPKYLVTQMGNDKSIKCEQNLGHDTMYWYKQDSKKFLKIMFSYNNKELIINETVPNRFSPKSPDKAHLNLHINSLELGDSAVYFCASSQTRDTYNSPLHFGNGTRLTVT.

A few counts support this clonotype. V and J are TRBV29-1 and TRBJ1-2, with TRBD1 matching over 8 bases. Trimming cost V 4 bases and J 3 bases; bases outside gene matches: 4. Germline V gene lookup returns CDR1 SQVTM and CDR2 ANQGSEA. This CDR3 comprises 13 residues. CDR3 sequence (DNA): TGCAGCGTTGGCTCGACAGGGGACTATGGCTACACCTTC. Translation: CSVGSTGDYGYTF.

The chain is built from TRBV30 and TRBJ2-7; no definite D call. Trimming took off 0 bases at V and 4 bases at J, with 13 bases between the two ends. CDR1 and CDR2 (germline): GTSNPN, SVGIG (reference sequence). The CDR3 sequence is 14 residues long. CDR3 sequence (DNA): TGTGCCTGGAGTGTAGATGGTTTTCGGTACGAGCAGTACTTC. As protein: CAWSVDGFRYEQYF.

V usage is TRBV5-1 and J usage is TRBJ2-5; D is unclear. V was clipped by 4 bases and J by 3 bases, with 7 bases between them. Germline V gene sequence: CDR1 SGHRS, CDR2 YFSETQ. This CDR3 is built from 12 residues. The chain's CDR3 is CASSGNEETQYF. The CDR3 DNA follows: TGCGCCAGCAGCGGGAATGAAGAGACCCAGTACTTC. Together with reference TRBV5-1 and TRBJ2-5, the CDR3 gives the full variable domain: KAGVTQTPRYLIKTRGQQVTLSCSPISGHRSVSWYQQTPGQGLQFLFEYFSETQRNKGNFPGRFSGRQFSNSRSEMNVSTLELGDSALYLCASSGNEETQYFGPGTRLLVL.

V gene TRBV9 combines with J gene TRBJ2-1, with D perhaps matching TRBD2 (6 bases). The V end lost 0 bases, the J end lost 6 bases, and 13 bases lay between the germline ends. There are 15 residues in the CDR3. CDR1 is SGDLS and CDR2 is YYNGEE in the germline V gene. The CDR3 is CASSVGGGRGNEQFF. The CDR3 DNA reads TGTGCCAGCAGCGTAGGGGGAGGCCGGGGCAATGAGCAGTTCTTC.